Listed below are T cell receptor beta chains from one sample, sequenced in a study of PD-1 blockade in classical Hodgkin lymphoma. The method was immunoSEQ multiplex PCR; TCRdb's version includes in-frame clones alone and lacks a portion of them. This sample has 66,000 or so clones; 71% occur once, and the top ten carry about 9.1%. Specimen: peripheral blood mononuclear cells (PBMCs), collected before the second cycle of nivolumab. These TCRs come from a human donor with classical Hodgkin lymphoma. The CDR3 runs from the conserved cysteine through the conserved F or W. D genes are given only for firm matches. Only part of the rows carry a size: once, few, many, or a class if the clone is expanded.

d_call j_call v_call clone_size cdr3_length cdr3_aa cdr3_nt
- TRBJ2-2 TRBV19 - 15 CASQGLAERTGELFF TGTGCCAGTCAGGGGCTAGCGGAGCGCACCGGGGAGCTGTTTTTT
- TRBJ2-7 TRBV5-5 few 11 CASSLANEQYF TGTGCCAGCAGCTTGGCCAACGAGCAGTACTTC
TRBD2 TRBJ2-7 TRBV7-3 - 15 CASSLMAGGTYEQYF TGTGCCAGCAGCTTAATGGCGGGAGGGACCTACGAGCAGTACTTC
TRBD1 TRBJ1-2 TRBV9 large 15 CASSVGTESNYGYTF TGTGCCAGCAGCGTGGGGACAGAGTCTAACTATGGCTACACCTTC
- TRBJ2-7 TRBV11-3 - 13 CASSLEQTYEQYF TGTGCCAGCAGCTTAGAACAGACCTACGAGCAGTACTTC
- TRBJ2-7 TRBV10-1 once 14 CASSEGQRTYEQYF TGCGCCAGCAGTGAGGGACAGCGTACCTACGAGCAGTACTTC
- TRBJ2-6 TRBV19 - 14 CASSNRPGANVLTF TGTGCCAGTAGTAACAGGCCTGGGGCCAACGTCCTGACTTTC
TRBD1 TRBJ1-1 TRBV10-2 - 13 CASSIPGQGEAFF TGCGCCAGCAGTATTCCGGGACAGGGAGAAGCTTTCTTT
- TRBJ2-2 TRBV25-1 once 13 CASSEDFTGELFF TGTGCCAGCAGCGAAGATTTCACCGGGGAGCTGTTTTTT
TRBD1 TRBJ1-2 TRBV5-6 - 13 CASRRDRENGYTF TGTGCCAGCAGACGGGACAGGGAAAATGGCTACACCTTC
TRBD2 TRBJ2-3 TRBV4-1 - 15 CASSGSGGGGDTQYF TGCGCCAGCAGTGGGAGCGGGGGAGGTGGAGATACGCAGTATTTT
- TRBJ1-2 TRBV28 - 17 CASSFFPGSSRDYGYTF TGTGCCAGCAGCTTCTTTCCCGGGTCTTCCCGGGACTATGGCTACACCTTC
- TRBJ2-6 TRBV5-1 - 15 CASSLGQSGANVLTF TGCGCCAGCAGCTTGGGGCAGTCTGGGGCCAACGTCCTGACTTTC
- TRBJ1-3 TRBV4-1 - 14 CASSRGDSGNTIYF TGCGCCAGCAGCCGAGGCGACTCTGGAAACACCATATATTTT
TRBD1 TRBJ1-2 TRBV4-2 once 14 CASSQEARGNGYTF TGTGCCAGCAGCCAAGAGGCCAGGGGGAACGGCTACACCTTC
TRBD2 TRBJ2-2 TRBV5-5 - 15 CASSLQRGHTGELFF TGTGCCAGCAGCTTGCAGCGGGGGCACACCGGGGAGCTGTTTTTT
TRBD2 TRBJ2-1 TRBV7-9 - 15 CASSTTLAGGSEQFF TGTGCCAGCAGCACGACCCTAGCGGGAGGGAGTGAGCAGTTCTTC
TRBD2 TRBJ2-3 TRBV5-4 - 15 CASSFGSGIADTQYF TGTGCCAGCAGCTTTGGTAGCGGGATCGCAGATACGCAGTATTTT
- TRBJ1-3 TRBV11-3 - 13 CASSLAPGNTIYF TGTGCCAGCAGCCTCGCCCCAGGAAACACCATATATTTT
- TRBJ1-1 TRBV2 - 15 CASSGGVQSHTEAFF TGTGCCAGCAGTGGGGGGGTGCAGTCTCACACTGAAGCTTTCTTT
TRBD1 TRBJ1-2 TRBV6-5 - 14 CASSPPGGGLGYTF TGTGCCAGCAGTCCCCCGGGAGGGGGCTTAGGCTACACCTTC
TRBD2 TRBJ2-1 TRBV7-2 - 15 CASRLIAGGPDEQFF TGTGCCAGCAGGTTAATAGCGGGAGGGCCGGATGAGCAGTTCTTC
- TRBJ1-4 TRBV7-9 - 14 CASSLVAAKEKLFF TGTGCCAGCAGCTTAGTAGCCGCCAAAGAAAAACTGTTTTTT
TRBD1 TRBJ2-1 TRBV10-2 - 15 CASRTGQGSYNEQFF TGCGCCAGCAGGACGGGACAGGGGTCCTACAATGAGCAGTTCTTC
- TRBJ1-3 TRBV28 - 15 CASSSTDDSGNTIYF TGTGCCAGCAGTTCAACAGACGACTCTGGAAACACCATATATTTT
- TRBJ1-2 TRBV29-1 - 13 CSVVTGTSYGYTF TGCAGCGTTGTTACCGGGACAAGCTATGGCTACACCTTC
- TRBJ2-3 TRBV5-4 - 15 CASSLAHLSTDTQYF TGTGCCAGCAGCTTGGCACACCTTAGCACAGATACGCAGTATTTT
- TRBJ1-4 TRBV4-1 - 14 CASSQVRQGEKLFF TGCGCCAGCAGCCAAGTCCGGCAGGGTGAAAAACTGTTTTTT
TRBD1 TRBJ1-2 TRBV5-5 few 15 CASSSLDRGLIGYTF TGTGCCAGCAGCTCCCTGGACAGGGGGCTGATTGGCTACACCTTC
- TRBJ2-7 TRBV6-6 - 15 CASRKPRGSSYEQYF TGTGCCAGCAGAAAACCGAGGGGTAGCTCCTACGAGCAGTACTTC
- TRBJ1-1 TRBV7-9 - 13 CASSIRGITEAFF TGTGCCAGCAGCATCCGTGGGATCACTGAAGCTTTCTTT
TRBD2 TRBJ2-3 TRBV6-6 - 13 CASSSSGLNTQYF TGTGCCAGCAGTTCGTCGGGACTAAATACGCAGTATTTT
TRBD1 TRBJ2-7 TRBV4-1 - 14 CASSLRTGSYEQYF TGCGCCAGCAGCCTCCGGACAGGCTCCTACGAGCAGTACTTC
- TRBJ1-3 TRBV19 - 17 CASSTSGRYISGNTIYF TGTGCCAGTAGTACCTCAGGGAGGTATATCTCTGGAAACACCATATATTTT
- TRBJ2-1 TRBV4-1 - 15 CASSPGAGGTNEQFF TGCGCCAGCAGCCCGGGGGCGGGCGGAACCAATGAGCAGTTCTTC
- TRBJ2-7 TRBV7-8 - 16 CASSPRTDRSFYEQYF TGTGCCAGCAGCCCGAGGACAGATCGGTCGTTCTACGAGCAGTACTTC
- TRBJ2-1 TRBV9 - 15 CASSAQASSYNEQFF TGTGCCAGCAGTGCACAGGCTAGCTCCTACAATGAGCAGTTCTTC
TRBD1 TRBJ1-2 TRBV7-2 once 15 CASSSLGQGARGYTF TGTGCCAGCAGCTCTCTGGGACAGGGGGCTAGGGGCTACACCTTC
- TRBJ1-5 TRBV7-8 - 13 CASSLTVRQPQHF TGTGCCAGCAGCTTAACGGTGAGACAGCCCCAGCATTTT
- TRBJ2-3 TRBV5-1 - 14 CASSPGGYTDTQYF TGCGCCAGCAGCCCGGGGGGCTACACAGATACGCAGTATTTT
- TRBJ1-3 TRBV18 - 16 CASSTRPGDSGNTIYF TGTGCCAGCTCGACCCGTCCAGGCGACTCTGGAAACACCATATATTTT
- TRBJ1-5 TRBV11-1 few 14 CASSLVGGNQPQHF TGTGCCAGCAGCTTGGTAGGGGGGAATCAGCCCCAGCATTTT
TRBD1 TRBJ1-2 TRBV28 - 15 CASSLRFTGGHGYTF TGTGCCAGCAGTCTCAGATTTACAGGGGGCCATGGCTACACCTTC
- TRBJ2-1 TRBV5-4 few 15 CASTTGGGAQHEQFF TGTGCCAGCACCACAGGAGGGGGCGCCCAACATGAGCAGTTCTTC
- TRBJ2-1 TRBV6-1 once 14 CASSAQGGLNEQFF TGTGCCAGCAGTGCGCAGGGAGGTCTGAATGAGCAGTTCTTC
- TRBJ1-4 TRBV18 few 14 CASSQGLTNEKLFF TGTGCCAGCTCACAGGGGCTAACTAATGAAAAACTGTTTTTT
TRBD1 TRBJ1-1 TRBV19 - 14 CATSMDRGHTEAFF TGTGCCACCAGCATGGACAGGGGGCATACTGAAGCTTTCTTT
TRBD1 TRBJ2-7 TRBV19 - 16 CASSIAADRGPDEQYF TGTGCCAGTAGTATAGCAGCGGACAGGGGGCCTGACGAGCAGTACTTC
- TRBJ2-7 TRBV14 - 16 CASSQGRQRVLDEQYF TGTGCCAGCAGCCAAGGTCGCCAGCGCGTCTTGGACGAGCAGTACTTC